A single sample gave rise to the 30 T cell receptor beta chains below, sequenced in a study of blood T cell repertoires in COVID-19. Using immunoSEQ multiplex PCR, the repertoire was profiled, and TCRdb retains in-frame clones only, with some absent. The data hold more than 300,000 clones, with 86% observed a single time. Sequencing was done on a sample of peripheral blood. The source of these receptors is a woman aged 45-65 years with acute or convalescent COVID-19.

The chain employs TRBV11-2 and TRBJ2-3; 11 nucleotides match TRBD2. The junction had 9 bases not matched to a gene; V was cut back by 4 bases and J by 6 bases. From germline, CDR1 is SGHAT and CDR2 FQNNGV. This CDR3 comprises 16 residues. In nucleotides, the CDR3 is TGTGCCAGCAGCTCGGTAGCGGGAGGGCCGGGGGATACGCAGTATTTT. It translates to CASSSVAGGPGDTQYF.

The CDR3 DNA reads TGTGCCAGCAGCGACGTGACAGGGACGAACGTCCTGACTTTC. Residues: CASSDVTGTNVLTF. The genes are TRBV2 and TRBJ2-6; TRBD1 aligns across 7 bases. The CDR3 is made up of 14 amino acids. With V trimmed by 6 bases and J by 10 bases, 9 bases remained unmatched. Germline V gene data show CDR1 as SNHLY and CDR2 as FYNNEI. The full variable domain, rest sourced from reference TRBV2 and TRBJ2-6, is EPEVTQTPSHQVTQMGQEVILRCVPISNHLYFYWYRQILGQKVEFLVSFYNNEISEKSEIFDDQFSVERPDGSNFTLKIRSTKLEDSAMYFCASSDVTGTNVLTFGAGSRLTVL.

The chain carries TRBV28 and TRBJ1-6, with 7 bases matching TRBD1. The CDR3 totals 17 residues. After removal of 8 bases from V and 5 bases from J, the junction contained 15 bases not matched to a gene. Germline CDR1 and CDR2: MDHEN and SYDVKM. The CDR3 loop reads CASLLAGTARHNSPLHF. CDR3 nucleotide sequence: TGTGCCAGCCTACTCGCCGGGACAGCAAGACATAATTCACCCCTCCACTTT.

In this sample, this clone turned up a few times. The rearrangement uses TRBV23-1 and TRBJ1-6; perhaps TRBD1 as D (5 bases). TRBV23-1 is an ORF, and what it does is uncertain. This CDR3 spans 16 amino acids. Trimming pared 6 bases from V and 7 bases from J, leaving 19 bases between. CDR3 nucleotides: TGCGCCAGCAGGCACCAGGGAAGGGGTGGCAATTCACCCCTCCACTTT. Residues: CASRHQGRGGNSPLHF.

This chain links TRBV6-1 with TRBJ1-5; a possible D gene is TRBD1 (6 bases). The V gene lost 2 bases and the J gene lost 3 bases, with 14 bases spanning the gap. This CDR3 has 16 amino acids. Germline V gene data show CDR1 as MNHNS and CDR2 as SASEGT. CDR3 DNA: TGTGCCAGCAGTGAAATTTGGTGGGACAACAATCAGCCCCAGCATTTT. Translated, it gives CASSEIWWDNNQPQHF.

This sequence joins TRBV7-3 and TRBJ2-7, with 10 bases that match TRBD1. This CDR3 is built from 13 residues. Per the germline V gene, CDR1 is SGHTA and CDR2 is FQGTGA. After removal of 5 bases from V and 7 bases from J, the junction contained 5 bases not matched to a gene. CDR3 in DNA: TGTGCCAGCAGCGAATGGACAGGGGGAGAGCAGTACTTC. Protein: CASSEWTGGEQYF.

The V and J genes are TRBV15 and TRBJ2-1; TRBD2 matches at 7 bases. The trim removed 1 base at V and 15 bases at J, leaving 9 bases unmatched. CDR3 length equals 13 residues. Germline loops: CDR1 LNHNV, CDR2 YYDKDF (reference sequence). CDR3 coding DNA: TGTGCCACCAGCAGAGGATTTAGCGGGTATGCGTTCTTC. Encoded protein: CATSRGFSGYAFF.

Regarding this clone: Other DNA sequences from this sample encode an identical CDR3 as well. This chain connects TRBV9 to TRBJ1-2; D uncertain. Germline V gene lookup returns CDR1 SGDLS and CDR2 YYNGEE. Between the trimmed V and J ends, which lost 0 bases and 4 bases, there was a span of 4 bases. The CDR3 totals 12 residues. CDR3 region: CASSVASYGYTF. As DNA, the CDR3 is TGTGCCAGCAGCGTAGCCAGCTATGGCTACACCTTC.

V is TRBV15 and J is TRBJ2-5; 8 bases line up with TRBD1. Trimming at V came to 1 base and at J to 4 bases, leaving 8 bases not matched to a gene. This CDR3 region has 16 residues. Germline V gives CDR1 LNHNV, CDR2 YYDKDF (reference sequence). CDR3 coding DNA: TGTGCCACCAGCAGAGGGGCAGGGGGCAGGGCAGAGACCCAGTACTTC. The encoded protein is CATSRGAGGRAETQYF.

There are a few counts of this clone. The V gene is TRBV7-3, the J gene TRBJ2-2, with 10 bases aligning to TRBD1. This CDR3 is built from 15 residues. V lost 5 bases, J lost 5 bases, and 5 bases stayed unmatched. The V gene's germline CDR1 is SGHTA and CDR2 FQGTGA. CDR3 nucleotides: TGTGCCAGCAGCCCTAGGACAGGGGGGACCGGGGAGCTGTTTTTT. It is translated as CASSPRTGGTGELFF. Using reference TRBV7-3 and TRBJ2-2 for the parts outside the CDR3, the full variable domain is GAGVSQTPSNKVTEKGKYVELRCDPISGHTALYWYRQSLGQGPEFLIYFQGTGAADDSGLPNDRFFAVRPEGSVSTLKIQRTERGDSAVYLCASSPRTGGTGELFFGEGSRLTVL.

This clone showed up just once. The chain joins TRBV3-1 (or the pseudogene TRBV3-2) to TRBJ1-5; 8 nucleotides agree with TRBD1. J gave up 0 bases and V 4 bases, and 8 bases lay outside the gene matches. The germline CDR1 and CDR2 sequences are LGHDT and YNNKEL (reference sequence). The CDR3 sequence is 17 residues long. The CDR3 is CASSPGPGGNSNQPQHF. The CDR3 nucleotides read TGTGCCAGCAGCCCCGGGCCAGGGGGCAATAGCAATCAGCCCCAGCATTTT.

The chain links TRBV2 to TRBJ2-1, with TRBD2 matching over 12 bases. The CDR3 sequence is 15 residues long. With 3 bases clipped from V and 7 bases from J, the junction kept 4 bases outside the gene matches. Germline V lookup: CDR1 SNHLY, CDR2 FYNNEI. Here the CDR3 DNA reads TGTGCCAGCAGTGAGCTAGCGGGAGGGCCAAATGAGCAGTTCTTC. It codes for CASSELAGGPNEQFF.

The chain's CDR3 is CASSQRTSGYQETQYF. As DNA, the CDR3 is TGCGCCAGCAGCCAGAGGACTAGCGGATACCAAGAGACCCAGTACTTC. This chain uses TRBV4-1 with TRBJ2-5; 10 positions agree with TRBD2. V lost 3 bases to trimming and J lost 0 bases; unmatched junction nucleotides: 4. Germline-derived CDR1 and CDR2 are MGHRA and YSYEKL. This CDR3 comprises 16 residues.

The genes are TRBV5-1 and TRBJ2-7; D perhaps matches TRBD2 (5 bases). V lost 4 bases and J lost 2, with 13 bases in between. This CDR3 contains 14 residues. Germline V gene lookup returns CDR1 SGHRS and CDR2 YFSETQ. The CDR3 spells CASSDTRGAYEQYF. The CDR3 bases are TGCGCCAGCAGCGATACTAGAGGCGCCTACGAGCAGTACTTC.

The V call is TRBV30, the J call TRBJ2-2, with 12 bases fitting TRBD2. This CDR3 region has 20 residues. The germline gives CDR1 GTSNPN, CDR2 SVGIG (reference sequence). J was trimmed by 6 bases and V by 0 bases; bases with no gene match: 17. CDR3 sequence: CAWSVRLAGDILRWSGELFF. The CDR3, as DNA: TGTGCCTGGAGTGTAAGACTAGCGGGAGACATACTCCGATGGTCCGGGGAGCTGTTTTTT.

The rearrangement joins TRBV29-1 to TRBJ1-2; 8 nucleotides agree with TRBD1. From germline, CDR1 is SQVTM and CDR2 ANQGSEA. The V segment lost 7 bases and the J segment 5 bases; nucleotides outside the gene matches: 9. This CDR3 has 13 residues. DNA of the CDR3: TGCAGCGCCTCGACAGGGGTTCAGTATGGCTACACCTTC. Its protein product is CSASTGVQYGYTF.

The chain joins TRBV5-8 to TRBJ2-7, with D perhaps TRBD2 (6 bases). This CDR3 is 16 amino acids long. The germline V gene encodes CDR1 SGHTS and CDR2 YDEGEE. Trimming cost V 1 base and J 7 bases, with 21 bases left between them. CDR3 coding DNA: TGTGCCAGCAGCTTGTCAGTGGGGGGTGCCCCTTGGGAGCAGTACTTC. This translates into CASSLSVGGAPWEQYF.

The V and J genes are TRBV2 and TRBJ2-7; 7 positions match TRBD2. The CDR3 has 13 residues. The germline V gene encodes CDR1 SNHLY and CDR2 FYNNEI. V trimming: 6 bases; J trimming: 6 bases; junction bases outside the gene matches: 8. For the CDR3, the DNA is TGTGCCAGCAGCCGCGTGGGAGGGCCCGAGCAGTACTTC. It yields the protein CASSRVGGPEQYF.

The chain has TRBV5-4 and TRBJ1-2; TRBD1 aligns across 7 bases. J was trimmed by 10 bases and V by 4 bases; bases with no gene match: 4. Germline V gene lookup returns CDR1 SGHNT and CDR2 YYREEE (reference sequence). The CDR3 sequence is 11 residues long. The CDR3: CASSGDSYYTF. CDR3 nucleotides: TGTGCCAGCAGCGGGGACAGCTACTACACCTTC.

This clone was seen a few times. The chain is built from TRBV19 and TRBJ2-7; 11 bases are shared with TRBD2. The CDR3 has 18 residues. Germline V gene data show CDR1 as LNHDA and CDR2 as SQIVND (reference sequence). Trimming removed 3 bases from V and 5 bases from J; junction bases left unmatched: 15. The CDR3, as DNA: TGTGCCAGTAGTATCTCTCTCAGGGGACTACTAGCGGGAGACGAGCAGTACTTC. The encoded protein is CASSISLRGLLAGDEQYF.

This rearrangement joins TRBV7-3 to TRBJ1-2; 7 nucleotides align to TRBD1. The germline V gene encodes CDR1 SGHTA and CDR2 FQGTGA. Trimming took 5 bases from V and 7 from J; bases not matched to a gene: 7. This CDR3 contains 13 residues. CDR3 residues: CASSVTGAGGYTF. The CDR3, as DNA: TGTGCCAGCAGCGTTACAGGGGCGGGTGGCTACACCTTC.

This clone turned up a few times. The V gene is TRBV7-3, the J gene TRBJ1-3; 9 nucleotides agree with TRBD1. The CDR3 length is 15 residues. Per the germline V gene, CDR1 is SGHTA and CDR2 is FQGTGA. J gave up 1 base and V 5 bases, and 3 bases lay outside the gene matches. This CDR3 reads CASSPGTGSGNTIYF. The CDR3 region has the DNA TGTGCCAGCAGCCCAGGGACAGGGTCTGGAAACACCATATATTTT.

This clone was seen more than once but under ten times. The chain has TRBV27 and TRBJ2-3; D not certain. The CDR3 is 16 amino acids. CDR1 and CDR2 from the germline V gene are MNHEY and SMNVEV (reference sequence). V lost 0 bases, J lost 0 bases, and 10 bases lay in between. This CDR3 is CASSLSVYSSTDTQYF. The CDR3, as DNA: TGTGCCAGCAGTTTATCGGTTTACTCTAGCACAGATACGCAGTATTTT.

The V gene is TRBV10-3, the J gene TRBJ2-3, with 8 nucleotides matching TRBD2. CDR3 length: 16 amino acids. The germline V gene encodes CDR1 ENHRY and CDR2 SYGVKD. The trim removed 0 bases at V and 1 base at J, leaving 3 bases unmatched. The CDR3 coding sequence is TGTGCCATCAGTGAGTCCCAAGCGGGAGGCACAGATACGCAGTATTTT. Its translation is CAISESQAGGTDTQYF.

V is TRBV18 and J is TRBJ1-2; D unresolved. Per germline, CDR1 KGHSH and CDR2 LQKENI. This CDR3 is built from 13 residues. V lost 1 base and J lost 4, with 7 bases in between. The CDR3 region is CASSPRAGYGYTF. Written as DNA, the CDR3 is TGTGCCAGCTCACCACGGGCTGGCTATGGCTACACCTTC. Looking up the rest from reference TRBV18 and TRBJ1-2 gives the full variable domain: NAGVMQNPRHLVRRRGQEARLRCSPMKGHSHVYWYRQLPEEGLKFMVYLQKENIIDESGMPKERFSAEFPKEGPSILRIQQVVRGDSAAYFCASSPRAGYGYTFGSGTRLTVV.

CDR3 region: CASSPTPPSGSNKYF. The DNA for the CDR3 is TGCGCCAGCAGCCCGACCCCTCCTAGCGGGAGCAATAAGTACTTC. The rearrangement links TRBV5-1 to TRBJ2-7, with 10 bases identical to TRBD2. The germline V gene has CDR1 SGHRS and CDR2 YFSETQ. The length of the CDR3 is 15 residues. V lost 4 bases and J lost 11; bases outside the gene matches: 15.

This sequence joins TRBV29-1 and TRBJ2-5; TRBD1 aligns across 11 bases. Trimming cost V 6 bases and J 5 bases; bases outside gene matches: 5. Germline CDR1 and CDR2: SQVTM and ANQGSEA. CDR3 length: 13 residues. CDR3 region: CSVRTGGSETQYF. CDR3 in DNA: TGCAGCGTCCGGACAGGGGGCTCTGAGACCCAGTACTTC.

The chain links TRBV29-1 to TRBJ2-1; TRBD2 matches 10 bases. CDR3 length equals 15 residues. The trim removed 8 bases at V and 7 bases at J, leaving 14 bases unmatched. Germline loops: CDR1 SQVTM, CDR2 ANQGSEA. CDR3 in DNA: TGCAGCAGAAAGGGGTTAGCGGGGGGATATAATGAGCAGTTCTTC. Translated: CSRKGLAGGYNEQFF.

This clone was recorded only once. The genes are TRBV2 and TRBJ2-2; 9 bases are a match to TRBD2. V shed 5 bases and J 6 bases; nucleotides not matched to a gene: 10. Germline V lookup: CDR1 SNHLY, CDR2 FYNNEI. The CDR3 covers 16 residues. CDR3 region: CASSRTLAGDPGELFF. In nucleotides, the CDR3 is TGTGCCAGCAGTCGTACTTTAGCGGGAGATCCCGGGGAGCTGTTTTTT.

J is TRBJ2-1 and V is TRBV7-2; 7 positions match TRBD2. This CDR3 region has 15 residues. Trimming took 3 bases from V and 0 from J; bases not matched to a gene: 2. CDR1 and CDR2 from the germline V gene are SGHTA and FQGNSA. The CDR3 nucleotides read TGTGCCAGCAGCTTTACTAGCGCCTCCTACAATGAGCAGTTCTTC. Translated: CASSFTSASYNEQFF.